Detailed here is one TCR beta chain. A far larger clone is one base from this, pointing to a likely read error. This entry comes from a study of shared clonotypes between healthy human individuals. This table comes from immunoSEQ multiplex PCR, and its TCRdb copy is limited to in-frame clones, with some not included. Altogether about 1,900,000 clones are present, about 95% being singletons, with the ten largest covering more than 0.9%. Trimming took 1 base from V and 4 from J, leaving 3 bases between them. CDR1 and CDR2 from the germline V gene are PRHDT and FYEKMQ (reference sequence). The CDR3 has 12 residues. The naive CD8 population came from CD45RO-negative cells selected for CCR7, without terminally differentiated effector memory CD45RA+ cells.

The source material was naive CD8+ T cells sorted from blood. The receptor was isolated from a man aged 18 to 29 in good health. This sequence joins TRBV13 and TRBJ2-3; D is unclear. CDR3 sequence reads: CASSLEADTQYF. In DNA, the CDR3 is TGTGCCAGCAGCTTAGAGGCAGATACGCAGTATTTT.